Here is one T cell receptor beta chain with its context. Its specificity is unknown. A much more abundant neighbour one base away suggests this may be a read error. The library came from three nested PCR rounds adapted from ARM-PCR protocols. One entry per CDR3 protein results from TCRdb running MiXCR on the multiplex PCR reads. Of fewer than 100,000 distinct CDR3 sequences listed, roughly 80% are singletons. This entry comes from a study of tumor and adjacent non-tumor tissue in lung cancer. In the study overall: Histology: about twelve adenocarcinoma, a couple of squamous cell carcinoma, 1 small cell lung cancer. Whole-study results and caveats: Compared with tumor, normal lung showed significantly lower TCR diversity. In normal lung, the top 100 clones were significantly more dominant than in tumor.

No cell sorting was done before RNA was extracted from the tissue. More than 3 cm separated this lung sample from the edge of the tumor. The germline V gene has CDR1 SGHVS and CDR2 FQNEAQ. The CDR3 contains 14 residues. The rearrangement uses TRBV7-8 and TRBJ1-1; D gene uncertain. The receptor was derived from a man aged 55 to 70 with non-small cell lung cancer. Sequences were obtained from distant non-tumor lung tissue. DNA of the CDR3: TGTGACAGCACCCCGATGGGGTTGAACACTGAAGCTTTCTTT. As protein: CDSTPMGLNTEAFF.